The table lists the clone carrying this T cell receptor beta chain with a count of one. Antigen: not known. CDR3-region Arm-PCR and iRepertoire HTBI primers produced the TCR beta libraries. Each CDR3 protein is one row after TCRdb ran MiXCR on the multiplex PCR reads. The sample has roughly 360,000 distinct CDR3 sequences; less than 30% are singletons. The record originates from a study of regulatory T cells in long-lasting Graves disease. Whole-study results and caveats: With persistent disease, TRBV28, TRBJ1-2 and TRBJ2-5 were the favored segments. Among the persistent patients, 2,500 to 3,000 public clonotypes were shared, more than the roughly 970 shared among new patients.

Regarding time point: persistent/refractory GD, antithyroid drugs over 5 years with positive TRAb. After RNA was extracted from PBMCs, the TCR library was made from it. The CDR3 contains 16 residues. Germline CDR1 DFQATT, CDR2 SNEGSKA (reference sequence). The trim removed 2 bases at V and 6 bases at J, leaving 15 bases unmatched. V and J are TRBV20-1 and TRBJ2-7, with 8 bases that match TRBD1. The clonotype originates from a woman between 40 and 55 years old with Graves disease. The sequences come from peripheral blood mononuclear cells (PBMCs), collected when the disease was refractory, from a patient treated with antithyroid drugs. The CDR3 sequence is CSARPTRTGRAGEQYF. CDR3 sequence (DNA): TGCAGTGCTAGACCCACCAGGACAGGGCGGGCAGGCGAGCAGTACTTC.